This TCR beta chain was captured in a study of T cell responses to AZD1222 COVID-19 vaccine. Overall study findings and caveats: At baseline, just a handful of AZD1222 recipients tested seropositive. Donors were chiefly white British, with a greater number of females, and clonal diversity was perhaps underestimated. Repertoires in all cases were sampled only once the peak T cell response had passed. Increases in Spike-specific TCR breadth and depth were seen after two AZD1222 doses.

On this clone itself: Its antigen remains unknown. Within the sample, other DNA sequences also encode this same CDR3.

With 2 bases removed from V and 4 bases from J, the gap between germline ends came to 3 bases. The germline gives CDR1 MNHEY, CDR2 SMNVEV (reference sequence). There are 12 residues in the CDR3. The assay was immunoSEQ multiplex PCR, and TCRdb's table has in-frame clones only and misses some. The sample consists of 80,000 to 130,000 clones, about 88% of them appearing once. The chain employs TRBV27 and TRBJ2-1; no reliable D call. Sequencing used peripheral blood, obtained on day 0 of AZD1222 vaccination. The receptor's source is an adult in good health. CDR3 DNA sequence: TGTGCCAGCAGTTTAAATTACAATGAGCAGTTCTTC. This codes for CASSLNYNEQFF.